This T cell receptor beta chain was sequenced in a study of shared clonotypes between healthy human individuals. Notes on the study in general: How much donors shared clonotypes was expected to be affected by sequencing depth. Estimated clonotype richness was generally higher in naive than memory subsets.

This clone was observed a single time. Its antigen is as yet unknown. Cells designated naive CD8 were CD45RO-negative and were positively selected for CCR7, with terminally differentiated effector memory CD45RA+ cells excluded. The CDR3 is 16 residues long. The V end was cut by 1 base, the J end by 1 base, with 13 bases between. Germline V gene data show CDR1 as MGHRA and CDR2 as YSYEKL. The repertoire was sequenced with immunoSEQ multiplex PCR; TCRdb's copy has only in-frame clones and lacks some. The table includes about 650,000 clones, 95% detected once. The chain joins TRBV4-1 to TRBJ1-1, with D possibly matching TRBD1 (5 bases). The sample was naive CD8+ T cells sorted from blood. The TCR comes from a woman aged 25-40 years in good health. The CDR3 nucleotides are TGCGCCAGCAGCCAAGCTCGACAGTTGGGGAACACTGAAGCTTTCTTT. Its protein product is CASSQARQLGNTEAFF.